This entry concerns a single TCR beta chain. Its antigen is still unknown. Here immunoSEQ multiplex PCR was the method, and the copy in TCRdb shows in-frame clones only, minus some. Of some 28,000 clones listed, around 85% are singletons. Noted time point: time of PML onset. PML was confirmed by JC virus DNA in cerebrospinal fluid. PML in natalizumab-treated patients developed after between about 15 and 56 months of natalizumab therapy. This specimen belongs to a study of multiple sclerosis patients with progressive multifocal leukoencephalopathy. General study points: Less diverse TRB repertoires were suggested in most PML patients.

V was clipped by 6 bases and J by 4 bases, with 29 bases between them. In germline, CDR1 is LGHNA, CDR2 YSLEER. The CDR3 extends over 19 amino acids. Material: PBMCs, obtained from a patient treated with natalizumab. The chain joins TRBV4-3 to TRBJ2-3; D is possibly TRBD1 or TRBD2 (5 bases each). The sequence was obtained from a woman aged 25 to 39 with progressive multifocal leukoencephalopathy. CDR3 in DNA: TGCGCCAGCAGGCAGAGGGGATGGGTGGAGCCGGGGACCCCAGATACGCAGTATTTT. Encoded protein: CASRQRGWVEPGTPDTQYF.